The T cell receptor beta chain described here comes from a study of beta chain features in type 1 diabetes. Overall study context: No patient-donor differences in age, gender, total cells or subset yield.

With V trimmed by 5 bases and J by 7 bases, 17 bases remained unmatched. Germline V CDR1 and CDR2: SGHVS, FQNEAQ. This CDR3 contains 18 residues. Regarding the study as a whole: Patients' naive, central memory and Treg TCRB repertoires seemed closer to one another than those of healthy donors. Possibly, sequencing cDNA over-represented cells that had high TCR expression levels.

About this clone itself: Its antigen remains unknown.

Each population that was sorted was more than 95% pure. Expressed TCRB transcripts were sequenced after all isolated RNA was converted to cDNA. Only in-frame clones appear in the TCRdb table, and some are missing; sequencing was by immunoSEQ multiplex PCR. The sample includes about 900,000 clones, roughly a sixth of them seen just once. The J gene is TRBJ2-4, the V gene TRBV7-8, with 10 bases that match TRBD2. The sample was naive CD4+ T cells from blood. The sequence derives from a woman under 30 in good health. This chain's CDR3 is CASSPGGASGSKGNIQYF. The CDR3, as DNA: TGTGCCAGCAGCCCCGGGGGGGCTAGCGGGAGTAAGGGGAACATTCAGTACTTC.